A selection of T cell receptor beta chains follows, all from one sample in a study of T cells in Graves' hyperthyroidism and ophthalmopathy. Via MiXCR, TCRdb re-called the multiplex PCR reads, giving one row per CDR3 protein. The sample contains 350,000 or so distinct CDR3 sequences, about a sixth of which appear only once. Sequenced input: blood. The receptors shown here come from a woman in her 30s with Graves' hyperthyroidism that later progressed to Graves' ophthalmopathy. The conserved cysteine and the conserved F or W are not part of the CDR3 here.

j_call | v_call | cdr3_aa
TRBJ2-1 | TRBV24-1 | ATSDRDNEQF
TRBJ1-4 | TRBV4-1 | ASSPGRGPRATNEKLF
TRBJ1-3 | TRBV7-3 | ASSLKGLCSGNTIY
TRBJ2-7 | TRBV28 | ASSLSGSLNEQY
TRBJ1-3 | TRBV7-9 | ASSFPTRDTIY
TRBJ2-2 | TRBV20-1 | SARWKLRSGELF
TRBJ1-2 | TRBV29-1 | SVEVQGGGVGYGYT
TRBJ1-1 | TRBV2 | ASTYSENTEAF
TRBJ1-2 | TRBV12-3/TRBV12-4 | ASSLFDRGVYGYT
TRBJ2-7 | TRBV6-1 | ASSEPREGLDEQY
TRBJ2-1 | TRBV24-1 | ATSDYRPQRESSYNEQF
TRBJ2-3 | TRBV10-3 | AISAFSERGTDTQY
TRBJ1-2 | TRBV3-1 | ASSQDLGYGYT
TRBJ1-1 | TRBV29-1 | SVSWTYEAF
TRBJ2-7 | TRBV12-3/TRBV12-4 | ASSAGTGNEQY
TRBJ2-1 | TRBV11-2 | ASSQNANEQF
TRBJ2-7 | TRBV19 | ASSTLPGNPHEQY
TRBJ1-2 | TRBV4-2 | ASSQDKTGSGYT
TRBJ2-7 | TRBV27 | ASRRGTVGSYEQY
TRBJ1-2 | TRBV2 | ASQDRDGYT
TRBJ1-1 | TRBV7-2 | ASGRTGMNTEAF
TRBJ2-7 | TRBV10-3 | AISERVSGPEQY
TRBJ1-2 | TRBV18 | ASSLTGTGPYGYT
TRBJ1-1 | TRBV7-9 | ASSQTQGGGNTEAF
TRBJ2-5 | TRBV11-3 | ASSRPGQYQETQY
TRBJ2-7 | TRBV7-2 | ASSLLGLGLDEQY
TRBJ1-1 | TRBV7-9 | ASSNSRTGQSLNTEAF
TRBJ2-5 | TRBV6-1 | ASSPTVGETQY
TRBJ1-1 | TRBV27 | ASSLGNRGGEAF
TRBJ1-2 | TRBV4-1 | ASSQGRESANGYT
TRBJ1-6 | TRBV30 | AWSLPGQGASPLH
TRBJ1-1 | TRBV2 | ASRKQGARSEAF
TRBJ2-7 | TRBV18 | ASHGGGGKRIHEQY
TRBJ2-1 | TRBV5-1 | ASSPGLVRNEQF
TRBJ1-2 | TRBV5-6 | ASSPLTPYGYT